This T cell receptor (beta chain) was captured by sequencing in a study of blood T cell repertoires in COVID-19. Profiling relied on immunoSEQ multiplex PCR, and the TCRdb table lists in-frame clones only, not all of them. The data hold approximately 50,000 clones, with 65% to 85% observed a single time. Germline loops: CDR1 MNHEY, CDR2 SVGEGT. V was clipped by 3 bases and J by 4 bases, with 12 bases between them. The CDR3 totals 15 residues. This TCR came from a man of 80 years or more with COVID-19, enrolled during active disease. Sequenced: peripheral blood. The chain uses TRBV6-2 or TRBV6-3 and TRBJ2-2, with D tentatively TRBD1 (5 bases). CDR3 region: CASSYQGSRTGELFF. Written as DNA, the CDR3 is TGTGCCAGCAGTTATCAGGGTTCGCGCACCGGGGAGCTGTTTTTT.